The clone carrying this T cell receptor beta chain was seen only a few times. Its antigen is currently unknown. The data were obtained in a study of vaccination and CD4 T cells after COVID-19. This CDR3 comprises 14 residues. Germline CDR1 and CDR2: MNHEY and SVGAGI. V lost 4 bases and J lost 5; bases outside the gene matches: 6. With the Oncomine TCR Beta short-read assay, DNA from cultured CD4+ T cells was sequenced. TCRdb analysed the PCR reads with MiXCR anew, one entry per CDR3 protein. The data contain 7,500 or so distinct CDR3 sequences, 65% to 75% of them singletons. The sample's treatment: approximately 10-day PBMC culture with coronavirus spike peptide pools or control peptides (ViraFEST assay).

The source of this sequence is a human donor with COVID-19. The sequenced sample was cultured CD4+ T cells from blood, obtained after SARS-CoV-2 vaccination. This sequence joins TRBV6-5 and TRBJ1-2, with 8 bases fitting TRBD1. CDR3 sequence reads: CASSSITGGYGYTF. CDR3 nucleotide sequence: TGTGCCAGCAGTTCCATTACAGGGGGGTATGGCTACACCTTC.